The next 17 T cell receptor beta chains were all read from a single sample in a study of blood T cell repertoires in COVID-19. Only in-frame clones appear in the TCRdb table, and some are missing; sequencing was by immunoSEQ multiplex PCR. There are fewer than 200,000 clones in the sample; 80% to 90% occur only once, and around 8.6% lies in the top ten. Sequencing was done on a sample of peripheral blood. Receptors were obtained from a man aged 45-60 years with active or convalescent COVID-19.

Remarks on this clone: This specimen includes other DNA sequences encoding the same CDR3. This rearrangement joins TRBV6-2 or TRBV6-3 to TRBJ1-5; 10 bases line up with TRBD1. This CDR3 is 16 amino acids long. Germline CDR1 and CDR2: MNHEY and SVGEGT. Trimming cost V 5 bases and J 0 bases; bases outside gene matches: 4. Here the CDR3 DNA reads TGTGCCAGCAGTCGGGACAGGGGATATAGCAATCAGCCCCAGCATTTT. Its protein product is CASSRDRGYSNQPQHF.

V and J are TRBV28 and TRBJ2-5, with D possibly being TRBD2 (5 bases). V lost 3 bases and J lost 5, with 13 bases in between. The CDR3 contains 14 residues. Germline values: CDR1 MDHEN, CDR2 SYDVKM. This CDR3 is CASSLAGGRETQYF. Written as DNA, the CDR3 is TGTGCCAGCAGTTTGGCGGGCGGCAGGGAGACCCAGTACTTC.

The chain is built from TRBV18 and TRBJ2-1, with TRBD1 as a possible D gene (5 bases). Germline V gives CDR1 KGHSH, CDR2 LQKENI. Trimming cost V 2 bases and J 6 bases, with 20 bases left between them. The CDR3 runs to 17 residues. The CDR3 DNA follows: TGTGCCAGCTCACCATTTTCGATGTCAGGGTGGGGCAATGAGCAGTTCTTC. Translation gives CASSPFSMSGWGNEQFF. Full variable domain (outside the CDR3, taken from reference TRBV18 and TRBJ2-1): NAGVMQNPRHLVRRRGQEARLRCSPMKGHSHVYWYRQLPEEGLKFMVYLQKENIIDESGMPKERFSAEFPKEGPSILRIQQVVRGDSAAYFCASSPFSMSGWGNEQFFGPGTRLTVL.

The CDR3 is CASSFQIEDRGFPNTGELFF. The CDR3 region has the DNA TGTGCCAGTAGTTTCCAAATAGAGGACAGGGGGTTTCCGAACACCGGGGAGCTGTTTTTT. The J gene is TRBJ2-2, the V gene TRBV19, with 10 bases lining up with TRBD1. Germline V gives CDR1 LNHDA, CDR2 SQIVND (reference sequence). Trimming cost V 5 bases and J 0 bases; bases outside gene matches: 15. This CDR3 region has 20 residues. Full variable domain (missing parts from reference TRBV19 and TRBJ2-2): DGGITQSPKYLFRKEGQNVTLSCEQNLNHDAMYWYRQDPGQGLRLIYYSQIVNDFQKGDIAEGYSVSREKKESFPLTVTSAQKNPTAFYLCASSFQIEDRGFPNTGELFFGEGSRLTVL.

This chain connects TRBV28 to TRBJ1-2, with 10 positions matching TRBD1. CDR3 length: 14 amino acids. Germline lookup yields CDR1 MDHEN and CDR2 SYDVKM. J was trimmed by 6 bases and V by 3 bases; bases with no gene match: 4. The DNA of the CDR3 is TGTGCCAGCAGTTTGTATGGGACAGGGGATGGCTACACCTTC. It is translated as CASSLYGTGDGYTF.

This sequence joins TRBV27 and TRBJ2-5; D may be TRBD1 (6 bases). The V gene's germline CDR1 is MNHEY and CDR2 SMNVEV (reference sequence). Trimming shortened V by 3 bases and J by 2 bases, and 13 bases separated the two germline ends. CDR3 length equals 15 residues. CDR3 sequence reads: CASSFPPGTQETQYF. Written as DNA, the CDR3 is TGTGCCAGCAGTTTCCCCCCCGGGACACAAGAGACCCAGTACTTC.

The chain joins TRBV2 to TRBJ1-1, with 7 bases that match TRBD1. The ends lost 7 bases at V and 5 bases at J; junction bases unmatched: 7. The CDR3 is 13 residues long. CDR1 SNHLY and CDR2 FYNNEI come from the germline V gene. CDR3 in amino acids: CASTEGAGTEAFF. CDR3 DNA sequence: TGTGCCAGCACCGAGGGGGCCGGGACTGAAGCTTTCTTT.

DNA for the CDR3: TGTGCCAGCAGAAGTGATGCGGATACTAATCAGCCCCAGCATTTT. This codes for CASRSDADTNQPQHF. This chain uses TRBV6-5 with TRBJ1-5; D gene ambiguous. Between the trimmed V and J ends, which lost 6 bases and 4 bases, there was a span of 16 bases. CDR3 length equals 15 residues. From germline, CDR1 is MNHEY and CDR2 SVGAGI.

CDR3 region: CASSEGAGSPLHF. The DNA for the CDR3 is TGTGCCAGCTCAGAGGGGGCGGGTTCACCCCTCCACTTT. The rearrangement uses TRBV18 and TRBJ1-6; 7 nucleotides line up with TRBD1. Trimming took 5 bases from V and 9 from J; bases not matched to a gene: 4. CDR1 KGHSH and CDR2 LQKENI come from the germline V gene. This CDR3 is built from 13 residues.

The J gene is TRBJ1-2, the V gene TRBV12-3 or TRBV12-4, with 7 bases matching TRBD1. After removal of 5 bases from V and 2 bases from J, the junction contained 2 bases not matched to a gene. The CDR3 runs 13 residues. The CDR3 DNA sequence: TGTGCCAGCAGTACGGGACAGAACTATGGCTACACCTTC. It is translated as CASSTGQNYGYTF.

This clone was seen only once. J is TRBJ1-5 and V is TRBV5-3; TRBD1 matches 9 bases. TRBV5-3 falls under the ORF class, with uncertain function. CDR3 length equals 19 residues. The ends lost 0 bases at V and 1 base at J; junction bases unmatched: 11. The CDR3 DNA reads as TGTGCCAGAAGCTTGGAGGGGACAGGGCGGTTTCGGAGCAATCAGCCCCAGCATTTT. This sequence encodes CARSLEGTGRFRSNQPQHF.

This chain joins TRBV5-1 and TRBJ2-1; TRBD2 is a possible D gene (7 bases). V dropped 1 base and J dropped 10 bases, with 12 bases sitting between them. The CDR3 totals 13 residues. Germline V gene sequence: CDR1 SGHRS, CDR2 YFSETQ. CDR3 bases: TGCGCCAGCAGCTTGAGGGGGGGCGCGGAGCAGTTCTTC. Its protein is CASSLRGGAEQFF.

This chain uses TRBV5-4 with TRBJ1-1; 10 nucleotides align to TRBD1. Germline loops: CDR1 SGHNT, CDR2 YYREEE (reference sequence). With V trimmed by 0 bases and J by 5 bases, 7 bases remained unmatched. The length of the CDR3 is 16 residues. The CDR3 DNA follows: TGTGCCAGCAGCTTGGTGGGGACAGGGGCGAGGACTGAAGCTTTCTTT. It yields the protein CASSLVGTGARTEAFF.

The rearrangement joins TRBV27 to TRBJ1-4; tentative D call: TRBD1 (5 bases). The CDR3 consists of 14 residues. Germline CDR1 is MNHEY and CDR2 is SMNVEV (reference sequence). Trimming removed 6 bases at V and 4 bases at J, with 12 bases between. The CDR3 loop reads CASSRGGVNEKLFF. The CDR3 nucleotides read TGTGCCAGCAGCCGCGGGGGGGTTAATGAAAAACTGTTTTTT.

The V gene is TRBV3-1 (or the pseudogene TRBV3-2), the J gene TRBJ1-1; D is uncertain. V was clipped by 2 bases and J by 2 bases, with 3 bases between them. The CDR3 is made up of 12 amino acids. Germline assignment: CDR1 LGHDT and CDR2 YNNKEL (reference sequence). This CDR3 reads CASSQPNTEAFF. The CDR3 bases are TGTGCCAGCAGCCAACCTAACACTGAAGCTTTCTTT.

The genes are TRBV4-1 and TRBJ2-7; 9 bases line up with TRBD1. Trimming cost V 4 bases and J 2 bases; bases outside gene matches: 15. Germline assignment: CDR1 MGHRA and CDR2 YSYEKL. The CDR3 extends over 18 amino acids. The CDR3 DNA is TGCGCCAGCAGCCCGCAGTGGGCGGGGGACAGGGACACCTACGAGCAGTACTTC. Its translation is CASSPQWAGDRDTYEQYF.

The J gene is TRBJ2-1, the V gene TRBV6-5; TRBD1 is a possible D gene (7 bases). The germline gives CDR1 MNHEY, CDR2 SVGAGI. The CDR3 contains 16 residues. The V gene lost 0 bases and the J gene lost 6 bases, with 15 bases spanning the gap. CDR3 region: CASSYSGGQNLNEQFF. The CDR3 DNA reads as TGTGCCAGCAGTTACTCGGGGGGACAGAATCTCAATGAGCAGTTCTTC.